The rows below give T cell receptor beta chains drawn from one sample of a study of long-term antiretroviral therapy in people with HIV. The repertoire was sequenced with immunoSEQ multiplex PCR; TCRdb's copy has only in-frame clones and lacks some. This sample has fewer than 25,000 clones, with 84% found just once. Sequences were derived from unsorted PBMCs, sampled 1.9 years after starting antiretroviral therapy. These receptors originate from a woman in her forties or fifties with HIV. CDR3s include the opening cysteine and the closing phenylalanine or tryptophan. D genes are given only for firm matches. Clone size is not always given. Where it is, it says once, few, many or a class for expanded clones.

j_call,v_call,d_call,clone_size,cdr3_nt,cdr3_aa
TRBJ1-4,TRBV7-8,TRBD1,NA,TGTGCCAGCAGCACCTCTGGACAGGGGGCGGATGAAAAACTGTTTTTT,CASSTSGQGADEKLFF
TRBJ1-1,TRBV11-2,NA,few,TGTGCCAGCAGCTTAGCCGGCACCATGAACACTGAAGCTTTCTTT,CASSLAGTMNTEAFF
TRBJ1-4,TRBV21-1,NA,NA,TGTGCCAGCACTTCAGGGTGGAGAGGGGAAAAACTGTTTTTT,CASTSGWRGEKLFF
TRBJ1-1,TRBV29-1,NA,NA,TGCAGCGGACAGGATAACACTGAAGCTTTCTTT,CSGQDNTEAFF
TRBJ1-2,TRBV5-6,NA,NA,TGTGCCAGCAGCTTGGGGGAGGCAGTATTGGGCTACACCTTC,CASSLGEAVLGYTF
TRBJ2-2,TRBV4-2,NA,few,TGTGCCAGCAGCTCCCGGGGAGAGACCGGGGAGCTGTTTTTT,CASSSRGETGELFF
TRBJ1-1,TRBV5-1,TRBD1,NA,TGCGCCAGCAGCTTGATCAGGGGGCCCATGAACACTGAAGCTTTCTTT,CASSLIRGPMNTEAFF
TRBJ2-1,TRBV7-9,NA,NA,TGTGCCAGCAGCCCGGGGGTCGGCAGGTCCTCCTACAATGAGCAGTTCTTC,CASSPGVGRSSYNEQFF
TRBJ1-1,TRBV5-1,TRBD1,NA,TGCGCCAGCAAGCGACAGGGGGATGGGAACACTGAAGCTTTCTTT,CASKRQGDGNTEAFF
TRBJ2-4,TRBV15,TRBD1,NA,TGTGCCACCAGCAGAGACTTCCGGGACAGGGGGCTAGAGATAGCCAAAAACATTCAGTACTTC,CATSRDFRDRGLEIAKNIQYF
TRBJ1-1,TRBV4-1,NA,NA,TGCGCCAGCAGCCAAGATTCCGGGGACACTGAAGCTTTCTTT,CASSQDSGDTEAFF
TRBJ2-3,TRBV5-1,TRBD2,NA,TGCGCCAGCAGCCAGACTAGCGGGGCCACAGATACGCAGTATTTT,CASSQTSGATDTQYF
TRBJ2-6,TRBV5-1,TRBD1,NA,TGCGCCAGCAGCGAGGGGACAGCAGGGGCCAACGTCCTGACTTTC,CASSEGTAGANVLTF
TRBJ2-3,TRBV2,TRBD2,NA,TGTGCCAGCAGTCTTAGCGGGGCGAGCACAGATACGCAGTATTTT,CASSLSGASTDTQYF
TRBJ2-7,TRBV6-6,TRBD2,NA,TGTGCCAGCAGGGCCAATAGCGGGGGGGCGGAGGAGCAGTACTTC,CASRANSGGAEEQYF
TRBJ1-2,TRBV19,NA,NA,TGTGCCAGTACATGGGGAGGCTATGGCTACACCTTC,CASTWGGYGYTF
TRBJ2-1,TRBV7-2,NA,NA,TGTGCCAGCAGTCGAACAAGACCGCTCTTAACCTACAATGAGCAGTTCTTC,CASSRTRPLLTYNEQFF
TRBJ1-1,TRBV5-5,TRBD1,NA,TGTGCCAGCAGCTTGGGGGACAGTGAAGCTTTCTTT,CASSLGDSEAFF
TRBJ2-5,TRBV7-3,TRBD2,NA,TGTGCCAGCAGCGCCACTAGCGGGGGGCAAGAGACCCAGTACTTC,CASSATSGGQETQYF
TRBJ1-6,TRBV4-1,NA,NA,TGCGCCAGCAGCCGAGACCATGGGAATTCACCCCTCCACTTT,CASSRDHGNSPLHF
TRBJ2-7,TRBV4-1,NA,few,TGCGCCAGCAGCCAAGAAGAGGGGGGGCGTGGCTACGAGCAGTACTTC,CASSQEEGGRGYEQYF
TRBJ1-6,TRBV25-1,NA,NA,TGTGCCAGCAGTGGGGGACGTTTCTATAATTCACCCCTCCACTTT,CASSGGRFYNSPLHF
TRBJ2-2,TRBV7-6,TRBD2,NA,TGTGCCAGCAGCTTATTAACCGGGGGGGTCGAAAACACCGGGGAGCTGTTTTTT,CASSLLTGGVENTGELFF
TRBJ2-5,TRBV27,NA,NA,TGTGCCAGCAGCCCTGGACAAATGCAAGAGACCCAGTACTTC,CASSPGQMQETQYF
TRBJ1-1,TRBV19,TRBD1,NA,TGTGCCAGTAGTAGTGACAGGGGGCTCACTGAAGCTTTCTTT,CASSSDRGLTEAFF
TRBJ2-7,TRBV11-2,NA,once,TGTGCCAGCAGCCCCCCCGGACAGTACCTATTCCACGAGCAGTACTTC,CASSPPGQYLFHEQYF
TRBJ2-7,TRBV5-1,NA,NA,TGCGCCAGCAGCCTGGGGACTGGGCGCTACGAGCAGTACTTC,CASSLGTGRYEQYF
TRBJ1-4,TRBV28,NA,NA,TGTGCCAGCAGTTTCCGGCTTGCAACTAATGAAAAACTGTTTTTT,CASSFRLATNEKLFF
TRBJ2-3,TRBV7-3,TRBD2,NA,TGTGCCAGCAGCTTAAAACTAGCGGGGGGCGGCACAGATACGCAGTATTTT,CASSLKLAGGGTDTQYF
TRBJ1-5,TRBV19,NA,NA,TGTGCCAGTAGTACAGGGTTGGGCAATCAGCCCCAGCATTTT,CASSTGLGNQPQHF
TRBJ2-5,TRBV7-9,TRBD2,NA,TGTGCCAGCAGCTTAGTCACTCTAGCGGAAGAGACCCAGTACTTC,CASSLVTLAEETQYF
TRBJ1-1,TRBV6-6,NA,NA,TGTGCCAGCAGTTACCTCGCCGTGAACACTGAAGCTTTCTTT,CASSYLAVNTEAFF
TRBJ1-1,TRBV5-6,NA,NA,TGTGCCAGCAGTCCGACCGGCTCTTATGAGCCCATAAACACTGAAGCTTTCTTT,CASSPTGSYEPINTEAFF
TRBJ1-6,TRBV30,NA,few,TGTGCCTGGAGCCGGAACAGTGCTGGAAATTCACCCCTCCACTTT,CAWSRNSAGNSPLHF
TRBJ2-7,TRBV30,NA,NA,TGTGCCTGGAGTGGTACAGGGGGGGACGAGCAGTACTTC,CAWSGTGGDEQYF
TRBJ1-2,TRBV19,NA,NA,TGTGCCAGTAGTATAATGAAAGGGACGGTGAACTATGGCTACACCTTC,CASSIMKGTVNYGYTF
TRBJ2-6,TRBV2,NA,NA,TGTGCCAGCATGGGTACCGGGGCCAACGTCCTGACTTTC,CASMGTGANVLTF